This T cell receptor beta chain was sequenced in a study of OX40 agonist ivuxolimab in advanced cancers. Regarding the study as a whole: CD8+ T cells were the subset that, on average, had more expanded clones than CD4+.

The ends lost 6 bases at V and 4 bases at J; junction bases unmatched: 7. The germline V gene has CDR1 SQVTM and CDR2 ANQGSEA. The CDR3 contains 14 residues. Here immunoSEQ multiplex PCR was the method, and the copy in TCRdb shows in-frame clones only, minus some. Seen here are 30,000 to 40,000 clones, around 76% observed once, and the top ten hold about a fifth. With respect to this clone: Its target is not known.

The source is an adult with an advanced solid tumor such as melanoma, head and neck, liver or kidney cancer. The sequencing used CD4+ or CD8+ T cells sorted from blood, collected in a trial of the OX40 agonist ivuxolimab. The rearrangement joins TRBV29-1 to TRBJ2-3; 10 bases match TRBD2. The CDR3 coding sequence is TGCAGCGTGGGGCTAGCGGGGGTGGCAGATACGCAGTATTTT. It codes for CSVGLAGVADTQYF.